These T cell receptor beta chains were read from a single sample in a study of blood T cell repertoires in COVID-19. Using immunoSEQ multiplex PCR, the repertoire was profiled, and TCRdb retains in-frame clones only, with some absent. The sample consists of 120,000 or so clones, 90% of them appearing once. What was sequenced was peripheral blood. The receptor source for this set is a man aged 50-60 years with active COVID-19. Both conserved end residues are part of each CDR3. Fields, in order: D gene, V gene, clone size, J gene, CDR3 DNA, CDR3 protein. The D gene is left open where the match is weak. Clone size, where shown, is once, few, many, or a class for clones that have expanded.

NA	TRBV2	NA	TRBJ2-3	TGTGCCAGCGGCCGATTACGAGGAGATACGCAGTATTTT	CASGRLRGDTQYF
TRBD1	TRBV5-5	NA	TRBJ1-4	TGTGCCAGCAGCTTGGGTCCGACAGGGTCAACTAATGAAAAACTGTTTTTT	CASSLGPTGSTNEKLFF
NA	TRBV6-5	NA	TRBJ2-3	TGTGCCAGCAGTTACTCGGCGGGGTATACGCAGTATTTT	CASSYSAGYTQYF
NA	TRBV6-1	NA	TRBJ2-5	TGTGCCAGCAGTGACAGGGGGCTCGGGAGGCAAGAGACCCAGTACTTC	CASSDRGLGRQETQYF
TRBD1	TRBV4-1	NA	TRBJ2-3	TGCGCCAGCAGCCTCGGGACAGGCGGCACAGATACGCAGTATTTT	CASSLGTGGTDTQYF
TRBD1	TRBV19	NA	TRBJ2-7	TGTGCCAGTAGTATGATCGCGGGCAGGGGGTACGAGCAGTACTTC	CASSMIAGRGYEQYF
TRBD2	TRBV7-2	NA	TRBJ2-1	TGTGCCAGCAGCCCCCGCGGGGGGGGGAGGGAGCAGTTCTTC	CASSPRGGGREQFF
TRBD2	TRBV6-2/TRBV6-3	NA	TRBJ2-6	TGTGCCAGCAGCTTTAGCGGGGGGCCTGGGGCCAACGTCCTGACTTTC	CASSFSGGPGANVLTF
NA	TRBV11-1	NA	TRBJ1-1	TGTGCCAGCAGCTTAGGAGGCGGTATGAACACTGAAGCTTTCTTT	CASSLGGGMNTEAFF
TRBD2	TRBV7-8	NA	TRBJ2-3	TGTGCCAGCAGCTCGCGGACTAGCGGGGGCTACACAGATACGCAGTATTTT	CASSSRTSGGYTDTQYF
NA	TRBV19	NA	TRBJ1-5	TGTGCCAGTAACAATGGTGAGCGGCGATATAGCAATCAGCCCCAGCATTTT	CASNNGERRYSNQPQHF
NA	TRBV2	NA	TRBJ1-3	TGTGCCAGCGGGGGGGGGTCTGGAAACACCATATATTTT	CASGGGSGNTIYF
TRBD1	TRBV19	NA	TRBJ2-3	TGTGCCAGTAGTATAGGTGGGGGAAGGGGGCCAGATACGCAGTATTTT	CASSIGGGRGPDTQYF
TRBD1	TRBV14	NA	TRBJ2-1	TGTGCCAGCAGCCTCTATCGGGACAGGGCTGGGAATGAGCAGTTCTTC	CASSLYRDRAGNEQFF
TRBD1	TRBV7-6	NA	TRBJ2-7	TGTGCCAGCAGCTTAAGTCCAGGACAGGGGTCCTACGAGCAGTACTTC	CASSLSPGQGSYEQYF
NA	TRBV24-1	NA	TRBJ2-3	TGTGCCACCAGTGATCTAGGCGGGCGGGGTGCGGGTGATACGCAGTATTTT	CATSDLGGRGAGDTQYF
NA	TRBV15	NA	TRBJ1-6	TGTGCCACCACCGCAGGAAGCTCCTATAATTCACCCCTCCACTTT	CATTAGSSYNSPLHF
NA	TRBV6-5	NA	TRBJ1-1	TGTGCCAGCAGTTCAGGGACAACCACTGAAGCTTTCTTT	CASSSGTTTEAFF
NA	TRBV24-1	once	TRBJ2-3	TGTGCCACCAGTGGGGCAGCAACAGATACGCAGTATTTT	CATSGAATDTQYF
TRBD2	TRBV5-4	NA	TRBJ2-5	TGTGCCAGCAGCTCCGGACTTGGACTAGCGGGGATGGAGACCCAGTACTTC	CASSSGLGLAGMETQYF
NA	TRBV7-9	NA	TRBJ1-1	TGTGCCAGCAGCTCAGCAACAGGGCACACTGAAGCTTTCTTT	CASSSATGHTEAFF
NA	TRBV9	NA	TRBJ2-7	TGTGCCAGCAGCGACCTTGGTCCCCCCGGAGCTATCTATTCCTTCTCCTACGAGCAGTACTTC	CASSDLGPPGAIYSFSYEQYF
NA	TRBV7-9	NA	TRBJ2-5	TGTGCCAGCAGCTCGCTTGCAGTAAAAGAGACCCAGTACTTC	CASSSLAVKETQYF
TRBD1	TRBV6-6	few	TRBJ1-3	TGTGCCAGCAGTAGACAGGGCCTCTCTGGAAACACCATATATTTT	CASSRQGLSGNTIYF
NA	TRBV3-1/TRBV3-2	NA	TRBJ1-4	TGTGCCAGCGCACAGGGAAAAGAAAAACTGTTTTTT	CASAQGKEKLFF
TRBD1	TRBV19	NA	TRBJ2-4	TGTGCCAGTGAGACAGGGGGCTCCAAAAACATTCAGTACTTC	CASETGGSKNIQYF